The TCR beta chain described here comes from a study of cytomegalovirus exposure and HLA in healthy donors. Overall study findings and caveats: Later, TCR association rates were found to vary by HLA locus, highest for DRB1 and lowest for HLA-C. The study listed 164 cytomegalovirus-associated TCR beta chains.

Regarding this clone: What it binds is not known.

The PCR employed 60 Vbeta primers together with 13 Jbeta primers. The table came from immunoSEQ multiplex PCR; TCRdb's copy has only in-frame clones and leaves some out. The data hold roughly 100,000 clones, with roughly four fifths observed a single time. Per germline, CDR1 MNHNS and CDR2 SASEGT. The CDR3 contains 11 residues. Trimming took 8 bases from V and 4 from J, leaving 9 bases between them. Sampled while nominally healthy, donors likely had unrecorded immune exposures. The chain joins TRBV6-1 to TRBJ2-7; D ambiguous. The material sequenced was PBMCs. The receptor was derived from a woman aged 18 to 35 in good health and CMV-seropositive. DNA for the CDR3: TGTGCCAGCTTCAGTTCTTACGAGCAGTACTTC. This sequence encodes CASFSSYEQYF.